The clone carrying this TCR beta chain turned up a few times. This sample stems from a study of identical twins. V was pared by 2 bases and J by 8 bases, with 13 bases between. The CDR3 is made up of 13 amino acids. Germline V lookup: CDR1 SGHRS, CDR2 YFSETQ. TCRdb reprocessed the 5' RACE reads via MiXCR and lists one record per CDR3 protein. The repertoire has about 920,000 distinct CDR3 sequences, 9% to 15% of them found once; the top ten carry 1.5% to 2%. The data also belong to a second study, concerning yellow fever vaccine responses in identical twins.

V usage is TRBV5-1 and J usage is TRBJ1-2, with no clear D. Sequencing input: PBMCs. This TCR was recovered from a young woman in good health. The chain's CDR3 is CASSFVRGNGYTF. The CDR3 DNA reads as TGCGCCAGCAGCTTTGTTCGGGGTAACGGCTACACCTTC.